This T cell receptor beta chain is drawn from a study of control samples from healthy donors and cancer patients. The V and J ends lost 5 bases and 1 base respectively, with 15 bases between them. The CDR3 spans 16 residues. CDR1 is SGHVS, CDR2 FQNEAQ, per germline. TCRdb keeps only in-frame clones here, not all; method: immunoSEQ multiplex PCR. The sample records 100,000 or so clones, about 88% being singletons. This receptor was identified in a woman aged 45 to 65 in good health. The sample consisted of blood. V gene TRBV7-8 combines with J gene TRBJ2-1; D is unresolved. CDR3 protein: CASSQPRALSYNEQFF. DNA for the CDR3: TGTGCCAGCAGCCAGCCCCGGGCCCTATCCTACAATGAGCAGTTCTTC.